The T cell receptor (beta chain) described here comes from a study of blood T cell repertoires in COVID-19. Germline CDR1 is SNHLY and CDR2 is FYNNEI. The CDR3 is 12 amino acids. The V and J ends lost 4 bases and 8 bases, in that order; junction bases with no gene match: 4. Sequencing used immunoSEQ multiplex PCR; TCRdb keeps in-frame clones, though not all of them. Of tens of thousands of clones listed, approximately 84% are singletons. In its sample, this clone was seen once. This receptor was identified in a man aged 45-65 years with COVID-19, enrolled during active disease. Sequencing used peripheral blood. The V gene is TRBV2, the J gene TRBJ2-7; 8 nucleotides line up with TRBD1. The CDR3 is CASSAQGAKQYF. In DNA, the CDR3 is TGTGCCAGCAGTGCCCAGGGGGCGAAGCAGTACTTC.